One and the same sample provided the 20 T cell receptor beta chains below, sequenced in a study of stem cell transplantation in POMP-related autoinflammatory disease (dated by TCRdb to the early 2020s). The meaning of the sample's time point label: before hematopoietic stem cell transplant. The method behind the library was the immunoSEQ multiplex PCR assay. What TCRdb holds here is the immuneACCESS table cut down to in-frame rearrangements. Part of the clones is not present; checked against another copy, under half of the missing clones reflect an unresolved V gene, and the others are unexplained. For this sample the table gives about 32,000 clones, of which 70% to 90% were detected only once. Over 0.65% of the sample rests with the top ten. The starting material was CD4+ T cells from PBMCs, obtained before stem cell transplantation. The receptors here all came from a human donor with POMP-related autoinflammation and immune dysregulation (PRAID).

This chain joins TRBV10-3 and TRBJ2-7, with D unclear. The CDR3 totals 13 residues. V was pared by 8 bases and J by 3 bases, with 14 bases between. The V gene's germline CDR1 is ENHRY and CDR2 SYGVKD. CDR3: CAIGLLIGYEQYF. The CDR3 DNA reads as TGTGCCATCGGGTTGTTAATAGGCTACGAGCAGTACTTC.

This clone was seen once. V and J are TRBV5-6 and TRBJ1-1; possible D gene TRBD1, 5 bases. The CDR3 sequence is 14 residues long. Trimming removed 4 bases at V and 0 bases at J, with 10 bases between. The germline V gene has CDR1 SGHDT and CDR2 YYEEEE. CDR3 nucleotides: TGTGCCAGCAGCCTCGGGGCCCTGAACACTGAAGCTTTCTTT. It yields the protein CASSLGALNTEAFF.

The chain carries TRBV19 and TRBJ2-1; D may be TRBD2 (6 bases). The CDR3 is made up of 11 amino acids. V dropped 7 bases and J dropped 10 bases, with 11 bases sitting between them. CDR1 is LNHDA, CDR2 SQIVND, per germline (reference sequence). DNA of the CDR3: TGTGCCAGTAAAAAGGGACTGGAGCAGTTCTTC. Its protein is CASKKGLEQFF.

This clone was observed a few times. This chain uses TRBV2 with TRBJ1-2, with 7 bases matching TRBD1. The germline CDR1 and CDR2 sequences are SNHLY and FYNNEI. The V gene end was trimmed by 6 bases and the J gene end by 7 bases; junction bases not matched to a gene: 8. The CDR3 is 13 residues long. CDR3 DNA: TGTGCCAGCAGGAGACAGGGAACTGGTGGCTACACCTTC. Its protein product is CASRRQGTGGYTF.

This rearrangement joins TRBV18 to TRBJ1-1, with D unresolved. The CDR3 consists of 16 residues. Germline CDR1 is KGHSH and CDR2 is LQKENI. V lost 1 base and J 10 bases, leaving 22 bases between the germline ends. The CDR3 region has the DNA TGTGCCAGCTCACCACGTGGCGACGGGATAAATCTTGCAGCTTTCTTT. Its translation is CASSPRGDGINLAAFF.

The gene calls are TRBV28 and TRBJ1-4, with D possibly TRBD1 on 6 matching bases. Germline CDR1 is MDHEN and CDR2 is SYDVKM. V lost 0 bases and J 7 bases, leaving 15 bases between the germline ends. The CDR3 extends over 16 amino acids. CDR3 DNA sequence: TGTGCCAGCAGTTTATGGAAGGGGGGGGCTTTTGAAAAACTGTTTTTT. Protein sequence: CASSLWKGGAFEKLFF. Supplemented by reference TRBV28 and TRBJ1-4, the full variable domain reads DVKVTQSSRYLVKRTGEKVFLECVQDMDHENMFWYRQDPGLGLRLIYFSYDVKMKEKGDIPEGYSVSREKKERFSLILESASTNQTSMYLCASSLWKGGAFEKLFFGSGTQLSVL.

This clone was seen a handful of times. The gene calls are TRBV4-2 and TRBJ1-5, with D tentatively TRBD1 (6 bases). Trimming shortened V by 3 bases and J by 2 bases, and 11 bases separated the two germline ends. The CDR3 has 15 residues. In germline, CDR1 is LGHNA, CDR2 YNFKEQ. CDR3 sequence (DNA): TGTGCCAGCAGCCAGAACAGGGACGGCAATCAGCCCCAGCATTTT. Translating gives CASSQNRDGNQPQHF.

The chain links TRBV4-1 to TRBJ1-2; the match to TRBD1 covers 8 bases. The germline V gene has CDR1 MGHRA and CDR2 YSYEKL. Trimming took 3 bases from V and 2 from J; bases not matched to a gene: 2. CDR3 length: 14 residues. The CDR3 bases are TGCGCCAGCAGCCATCGGACAGGGAACTATGGCTACACCTTC. Translating gives CASSHRTGNYGYTF.

This clone was detected only a few times. V is TRBV4-2 and J is TRBJ1-2; D is possibly TRBD1 (6 bases). The CDR3 runs to 15 residues. V gave up 0 bases and J gave up 6 bases, with 14 bases separating them. CDR1 LGHNA and CDR2 YNFKEQ come from the germline V gene. CDR3 sequence reads: CASSQDRAGANGYTF. The CDR3 DNA sequence: TGTGCCAGCAGCCAAGATAGGGCAGGGGCGAATGGCTACACCTTC.

The chain is built from TRBV6-6 and TRBJ1-2, with D maybe TRBD1 (6 bases). Trimming removed 6 bases at V and 4 bases at J, with 21 bases between. CDR3 size: 16 residues. Germline values: CDR1 MNHNY, CDR2 SVGAGI (reference sequence). CDR3 protein: CASSSTGTIPLYGYTF. CDR3 bases: TGTGCCAGCAGCTCGACAGGCACGATACCCCTCTATGGCTACACCTTC.

The CDR3 loop is CASSDRGPYGYTF. CDR3 DNA sequence: TGTGCCAGCTCGGACAGGGGTCCCTATGGCTACACCTTC. This rearrangement joins TRBV18 to TRBJ1-2; 9 bases line up with TRBD1. This CDR3 has 13 amino acids. The germline gives CDR1 KGHSH, CDR2 LQKENI. V shed 6 bases and J 4 bases; nucleotides not matched to a gene: 3.

DNA for the CDR3: TGTGCCAGCAGGTCCCAGTACGGGGGGAGAGATACGCAGTATTTT. Protein sequence: CASRSQYGGRDTQYF. The chain is built from TRBV5-4 and TRBJ2-3; TRBD2 agrees at 7 bases. Germline CDR1 SGHNT, CDR2 YYREEE (reference sequence). This CDR3 region has 15 residues. Trimming took 5 bases from V and 5 from J; bases not matched to a gene: 11.

The CDR3: CATSKAPTGADTQYF. CDR3 nucleotides: TGTGCCACCAGCAAAGCCCCGACAGGCGCAGATACGCAGTATTTT. The chain is built from TRBV15 and TRBJ2-3, with D maybe TRBD1 (6 bases). V lost 4 bases and J lost 4, with 15 bases in between. CDR3 length equals 15 residues. From germline, CDR1 is LNHNV and CDR2 YYDKDF (reference sequence).

V usage is TRBV11-3 and J usage is TRBJ2-1; TRBD2 aligns across 9 bases. Trimming took 0 bases from V and 4 from J; bases not matched to a gene: 1. Germline loops: CDR1 SGHNT, CDR2 YENEEA. The CDR3 has 15 residues. The CDR3 DNA reads TGTGCCAGCAGCTTAGAGACTAGCGGTTACAATGAGCAGTTCTTC. This gives the protein CASSLETSGYNEQFF.

CDR3 bases: TGTGCCAGCAGGAGGGTGGAGAGCACAGATACGCAGTATTTT. Translation gives CASRRVESTDTQYF. The gene calls are TRBV6-1 and TRBJ2-3, with TRBD2 as a possible D gene (5 bases). Trimming cost V 6 bases and J 0 bases, with 10 bases left between them. This CDR3 spans 14 amino acids. From germline, CDR1 is MNHNS and CDR2 SASEGT.

The rearrangement links TRBV10-3 to TRBJ1-1; TRBD1 might be the D (6 bases). Germline V gives CDR1 ENHRY, CDR2 SYGVKD. V lost 8 bases, J lost 1 base, and 8 bases lay in between. The CDR3 totals 12 residues. CDR3 amino acids: CAIRTANTEAFF. The CDR3 region has the DNA TGTGCCATCCGGACAGCGAACACTGAAGCTTTCTTT.

The chain combines TRBV7-8 with TRBJ2-5, with 10 nucleotides matching TRBD2. The V and J ends lost 1 base and 11 bases, in that order; junction bases with no gene match: 13. The length of the CDR3 is 16 residues. Germline V gene lookup returns CDR1 SGHVS and CDR2 FQNEAQ. The CDR3 region is CASSLERKASGSKQYF. The CDR3 DNA follows: TGTGCCAGCAGCTTAGAAAGGAAAGCTAGCGGGAGTAAGCAGTACTTC.

The J gene is TRBJ2-6, the V gene TRBV28; 7 bases match TRBD1. The V gene's germline CDR1 is MDHEN and CDR2 SYDVKM. The V and J ends lost 2 bases and 0 bases, in that order; junction bases with no gene match: 7. The CDR3 sequence is 18 residues long. The CDR3 region is CASSLRDRVLSGANVLTF. CDR3 in DNA: TGTGCCAGCAGTTTACGAGACAGGGTACTCTCTGGGGCCAACGTCCTGACTTTC.

The CDR3 nucleotides read TGTGCCAGCTCACCGTGGACTAGTGTGGCCTACAATGAGCAGTTCTTC. This gives the protein CASSPWTSVAYNEQFF. The chain recombines TRBV18 with TRBJ2-1; 7 positions match TRBD2. Germline V gene lookup returns CDR1 KGHSH and CDR2 LQKENI. The CDR3 has 16 residues. J gave up 2 bases and V 3 bases, and 7 bases lay outside the gene matches.

This rearrangement joins TRBV5-1 to TRBJ2-3; 8 positions match TRBD2. The CDR3 runs to 16 residues. CDR1 and CDR2 from the germline V gene are SGHRS and YFSETQ. V lost 0 bases, J lost 0 bases, and 3 bases stayed unmatched. In DNA form, the CDR3 reads TGCGCCAGCAGCTTGGTTGCGGGGGGCAGCACAGATACGCAGTATTTT. Amino acids: CASSLVAGGSTDTQYF.